The clone carrying this T cell receptor (beta chain) was detected only once. Germline V gene data show CDR1 as SGHVS and CDR2 as FQNEAQ. The CDR3 runs 18 residues. J was trimmed by 6 bases and V by 1 base; bases with no gene match: 11. Some clones are missing from TCRdb's copy, which holds only in-frame ones; the method was immunoSEQ multiplex PCR. Of approximately 85,000 clones in the sample, approximately 95% are singletons; the top ten hold over 0.25%. The sample belongs to a study of technical replicates of blood from a few donors. This receptor was obtained from a human donor in good health. The chain combines TRBV7-8 with TRBJ2-7, with 14 bases that match TRBD2. The specimen was T cells isolated from PBMCs. The DNA of the CDR3 is TGTGCCAGCAGCTTAGAGGGGACTAGCGGGAGTAGCGGGTTCGAGCAGTACTTC. Residues: CASSLEGTSGSSGFEQYF.